The clone carrying this T cell receptor beta chain turned up a few times. What it binds is unknown. Germline V gene lookup returns CDR1 MNHNS and CDR2 SASEGT. The CDR3 sequence is 13 residues long. The V end was cut by 4 bases, the J end by 3 bases, with 6 bases between. This entry belongs to a study of a mutant IDH1 vaccine in newly diagnosed glioma. Time point in this sample: week 23, last vaccination. In the vaccine, a single dose held 300 ug of the mutant IDH1 20-mer peptide, along with topical imiquimod. Each astrocytoma in the donors was new, WHO grade 3 or 4, IDH1-mutant and ATRX-lost. Repertoires were generated with immunoSEQ multiplex PCR, while TCRdb's copy carries only in-frame clones and drops some. The profile covers 40,000 or so clones, with about 81% appearing a single time and about 2.2% taken by the ten largest. Study-wide findings and caveats: It was more than 80% of patients that developed vaccine-induced immune responses.

The rearrangement uses TRBV6-1 and TRBJ2-2; D is unresolved. This material consisted of PBMCs, taken from a glioma patient whose treatment included an IDH1 peptide vaccine. The clonotype comes from a woman in her late teens or twenties with glioma. Some clones in this sample may be carry-over from other donors' samples. The CDR3 spells CASSGVHTGELFF. The CDR3 DNA reads as TGTGCCAGCAGTGGAGTACACACCGGGGAGCTGTTTTTT.